At least ten counts were recorded for the clone carrying this T cell receptor beta chain. Germline CDR1 is SGHTA and CDR2 is FQGNSA. With 1 base clipped from V and 3 bases from J, the junction kept 12 bases outside the gene matches. This CDR3 has 18 residues. This entry is derived from a study of T cell repertoires in cytomegalovirus infection. A single record per CDR3 protein comes from TCRdb applying MiXCR to the reads. In the table there are under 200,000 distinct CDR3 sequences, roughly 9% of which are singletons. V gene TRBV7-2 combines with J gene TRBJ2-5; 9 bases are a match to TRBD2. Sequencing used PBMCs. This sequence was found in a human donor in good health (CMV status not recorded). Some clones in this sample may be carry-over from other donors' samples. CDR3 protein: CASSLVAWGGRAEETQYF. The CDR3 nucleotides read TGTGCCAGCAGCTTAGTAGCGTGGGGCGGGAGGGCCGAAGAGACCCAGTACTTC.